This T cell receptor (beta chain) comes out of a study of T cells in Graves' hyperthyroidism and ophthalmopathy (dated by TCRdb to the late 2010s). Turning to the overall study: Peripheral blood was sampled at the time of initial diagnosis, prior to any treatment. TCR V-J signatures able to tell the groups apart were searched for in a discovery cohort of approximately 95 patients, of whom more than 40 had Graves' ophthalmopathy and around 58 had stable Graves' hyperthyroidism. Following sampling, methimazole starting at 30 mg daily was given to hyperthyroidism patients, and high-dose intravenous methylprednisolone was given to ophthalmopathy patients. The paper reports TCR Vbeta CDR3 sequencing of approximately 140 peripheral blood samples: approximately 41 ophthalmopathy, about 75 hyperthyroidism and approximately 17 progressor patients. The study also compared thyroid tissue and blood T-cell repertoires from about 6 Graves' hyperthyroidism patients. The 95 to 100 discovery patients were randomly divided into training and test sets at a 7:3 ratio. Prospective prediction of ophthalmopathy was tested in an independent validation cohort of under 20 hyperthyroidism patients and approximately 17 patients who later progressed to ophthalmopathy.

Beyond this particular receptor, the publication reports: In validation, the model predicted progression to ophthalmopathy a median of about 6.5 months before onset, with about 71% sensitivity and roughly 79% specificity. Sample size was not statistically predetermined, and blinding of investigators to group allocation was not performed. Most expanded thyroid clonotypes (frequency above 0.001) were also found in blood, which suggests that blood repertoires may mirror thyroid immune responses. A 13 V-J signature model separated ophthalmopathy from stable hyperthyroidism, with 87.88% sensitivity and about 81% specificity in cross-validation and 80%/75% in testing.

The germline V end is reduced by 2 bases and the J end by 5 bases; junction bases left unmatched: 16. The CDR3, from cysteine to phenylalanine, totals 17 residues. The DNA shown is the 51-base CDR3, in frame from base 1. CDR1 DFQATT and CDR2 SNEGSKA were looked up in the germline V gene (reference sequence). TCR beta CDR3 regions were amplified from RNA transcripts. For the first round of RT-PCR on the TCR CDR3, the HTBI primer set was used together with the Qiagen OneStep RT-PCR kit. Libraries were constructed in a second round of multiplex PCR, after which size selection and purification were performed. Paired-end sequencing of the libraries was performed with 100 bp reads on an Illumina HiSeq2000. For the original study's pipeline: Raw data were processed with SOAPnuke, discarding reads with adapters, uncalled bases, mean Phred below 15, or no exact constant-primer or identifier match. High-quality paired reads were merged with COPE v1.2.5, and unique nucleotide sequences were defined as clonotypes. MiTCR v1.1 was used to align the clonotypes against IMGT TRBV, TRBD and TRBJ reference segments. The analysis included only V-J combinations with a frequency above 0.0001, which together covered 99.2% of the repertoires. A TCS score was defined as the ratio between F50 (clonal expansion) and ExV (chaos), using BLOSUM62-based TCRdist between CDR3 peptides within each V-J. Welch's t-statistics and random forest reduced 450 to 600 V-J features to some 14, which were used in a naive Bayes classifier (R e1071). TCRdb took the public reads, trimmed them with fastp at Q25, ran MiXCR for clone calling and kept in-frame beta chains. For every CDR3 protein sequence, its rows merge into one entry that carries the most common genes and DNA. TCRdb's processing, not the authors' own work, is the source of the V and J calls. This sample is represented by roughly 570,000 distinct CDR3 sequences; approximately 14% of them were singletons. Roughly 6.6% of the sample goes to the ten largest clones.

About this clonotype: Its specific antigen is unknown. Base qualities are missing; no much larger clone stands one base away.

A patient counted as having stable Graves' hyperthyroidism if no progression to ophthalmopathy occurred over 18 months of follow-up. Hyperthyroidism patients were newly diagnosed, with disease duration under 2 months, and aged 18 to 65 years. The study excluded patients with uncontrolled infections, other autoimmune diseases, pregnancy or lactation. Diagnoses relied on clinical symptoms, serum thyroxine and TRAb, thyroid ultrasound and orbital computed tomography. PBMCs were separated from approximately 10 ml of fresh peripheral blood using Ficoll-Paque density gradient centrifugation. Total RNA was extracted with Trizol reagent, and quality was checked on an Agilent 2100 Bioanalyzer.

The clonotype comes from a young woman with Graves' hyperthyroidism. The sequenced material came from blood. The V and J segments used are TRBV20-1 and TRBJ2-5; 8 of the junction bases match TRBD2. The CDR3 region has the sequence CSARRTSLFYFWETQYF. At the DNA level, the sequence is TGCAGTGCTAGACGGACTAGCCTGTTTTATTTCTGGGAGACCCAGTACTTC.